The TCR beta chain under discussion was sequenced for a study of CD8 T cells in ankylosing spondylitis. Points on this clonotype: Its antigen is unknown.

Trimming pared 7 bases from V and 5 bases from J, leaving 20 bases between. Germline values: CDR1 DFQATT, CDR2 SNEGSKA (reference sequence). This CDR3 has 14 amino acids. TCRdb reanalysed the 5' RACE reads using MiXCR and keeps one entry per CDR3 protein. The top ten clones hold approximately 6.2% of a sample with approximately 540,000 distinct CDR3 sequences, about 13% of them seen once. Whole-study results and caveats: Made up of about eight highly homologous variants, a TCR beta motif appeared characteristic of ankylosing spondylitis blood. Within matched ankylosing spondylitis synovial fluid, disease-linked clones were reportedly significantly enriched.

This clonotype was obtained from a male donor with ankylosing spondylitis. This chain connects TRBV20-1 to TRBJ2-5, with D possibly TRBD2 on 5 matching bases. Source material: blood, either unsorted or a sorted T cell fraction (not recorded which). CDR3 loop: CSVTRSYGGETQYF. In DNA form, the CDR3 reads TGCAGTGTGACGCGGAGCTACGGCGGGGAGACCCAGTACTTC.